The 30 T cell receptor beta chains below all came from one sample that was sequenced in a study of CD8+CD57+ T cells in acquired aplastic anemia. Profiling that covered TCR beta VDJ and CDR3 relied on genomic DNA as its template. TCRdb used MiXCR to reprocess the reads, holding one entry per CDR3 protein. In the table there are about 42,000 distinct CDR3 sequences, 65% to 70% of which are singletons. The specimen sequenced was sorted CD4+, CD8+, or CD8+CD57+ T cells (not recorded which) from PBMCs. The receptors here all came from a human donor in good health, serving as a control.

This chain connects TRBV15 to TRBJ1-1; D may be TRBD1 (5 bases). The CDR3 is 16 residues long. Germline assignment: CDR1 LNHNV and CDR2 YYDKDF (reference sequence). Trimming left V 1 base short and J 0 bases short, with 12 bases between. The CDR3 loop reads CATSRGDRIMNTEAFF. The CDR3 bases are TGTGCCACCAGCAGAGGGGACCGCATAATGAACACTGAAGCTTTCTTT.

The V gene is TRBV29-1, the J gene TRBJ1-1; D ambiguous. The CDR3 runs to 14 residues. Per the germline V gene, CDR1 is SQVTM and CDR2 is ANQGSEA. V lost 3 bases to trimming and J lost 2 bases, with 13 bases between them. For the CDR3, the DNA is TGCAGCGTTGATGGCAGCTTCAGTAACACTGAAGCTTTCTTT. Its protein product is CSVDGSFSNTEAFF.

V is TRBV2 and J is TRBJ1-1; D unresolved. CDR1 and CDR2 from the germline V gene are SNHLY and FYNNEI. Trimming removed 3 bases at V and 4 bases at J, with 9 bases between. The CDR3 is made up of 13 amino acids. The CDR3 sequence: CASSEDMSTEAFF. Written as DNA, the CDR3 is TGTGCCAGCAGTGAGGATATGAGCACTGAAGCTTTCTTT.

The chain has TRBV10-3 and TRBJ1-2, with 7 nucleotides matching TRBD1. The CDR3 is 15 amino acids. Germline CDR1 and CDR2: ENHRY and SYGVKD. V lost 2 bases and J lost 5; bases outside the gene matches: 8. The CDR3 DNA is TGTGCCATCAGTGAGAGAGGGGGCGATGGGTATGGCTACACCTTC. Translated: CAISERGGDGYGYTF.

With regard to this clonotype: The germline gene is not matched at one end of the junction; a read error may be the cause. This sequence joins TRBV11-1 and TRBJ2-2; TRBD2 might be the D (5 bases). CDR3 length: 12 amino acids. Germline V gene lookup returns CDR1 SGHAT and CDR2 FQDESV (reference sequence). CDR3 amino acids: CASSQNTGELSF. CDR3 DNA sequence: TGTGCCAGCAGCCAAAACACCGGGGAGCTGTCTTTT.

The V and J genes are TRBV9 and TRBJ1-1; 9 bases align to TRBD1. Germline V gives CDR1 SGDLS, CDR2 YYNGEE. The CDR3 has 16 amino acids. V was clipped by 1 base and J by 4 bases; unmatched bases: 8. This CDR3 reads CASSVSGTGQPTEAFF. CDR3 in DNA: TGTGCCAGCAGCGTATCCGGGACAGGGCAACCCACTGAAGCTTTCTTT.

This clonotype was counted ten times or more. This chain uses TRBV6-2 or TRBV6-3 with TRBJ2-5, with D perhaps being TRBD1 or TRBD2 (6 bases each). There are 13 residues in the CDR3. Trimming removed 5 bases at V and 6 bases at J, with 13 bases between. Germline assignment: CDR1 MNHEY and CDR2 SVGEGT. The CDR3, as DNA: TGTGCCAGCAGTAAAGGTGGGGGGCAGACCCAGTACTTC. As protein: CASSKGGGQTQYF.

The genes are TRBV10-3 and TRBJ2-2; D remains unclear. CDR1 and CDR2 from the germline V gene are ENHRY and SYGVKD. CDR3 length equals 17 residues. Between the trimmed V and J ends, which lost 0 bases and 8 bases, there was a span of 19 bases. CDR3 bases: TGTGCCATCAGTGAGTCTTCCGGTACTTTGAACATTGGGGAGCTGTTTTTT. It yields the protein CAISESSGTLNIGELFF.

The chain uses TRBV4-1 and TRBJ1-1; D is ambiguous. CDR3 length: 14 amino acids. Trimming left V 8 bases short and J 1 base short, with 14 bases between. Germline-derived CDR1 and CDR2 are MGHRA and YSYEKL. The CDR3 DNA reads TGCGCCAGCCTGCGGGTGATGGGGAACACTGAAGCTTTCTTT. It translates to CASLRVMGNTEAFF.

The chain has TRBV25-1 and TRBJ2-7; D may be TRBD1 or TRBD2 (5 bases each). This CDR3 comprises 17 residues. The V end was cut by 3 bases, the J end by 2 bases, with 20 bases between. Looked up from germline, CDR1 is MGHDK and CDR2 is SYGVNS. CDR3: CASSDTAGTDLPYEQYF. CDR3 sequence (DNA): TGTGCCAGCAGTGACACAGCCGGGACGGACTTACCCTACGAGCAGTACTTC.

This clonotype is termed medium-sized. V usage is TRBV19 and J usage is TRBJ1-6; possible D gene TRBD1, 5 bases. Trimming removed 6 bases from V and 6 bases from J, with 12 bases in between. Germline loops: CDR1 LNHDA, CDR2 SQIVND (reference sequence). The CDR3 is made up of 14 amino acids. The DNA for the CDR3 is TGTGCCAGTAGCGAGACAGCCTTTAATTCACCCCTCCACTTT. Translating it yields CASSETAFNSPLHF.

V usage is TRBV20-1 and J usage is TRBJ2-7; 8 bases line up with TRBD1. This CDR3 comprises 15 residues. V shed 0 bases, J shed 5 bases, and the junction held 9 bases outside the gene matches. CDR1 DFQATT and CDR2 SNEGSKA come from the germline V gene (reference sequence). CDR3 sequence reads: CSARDPGQVGNEQYF. The CDR3 DNA sequence: TGCAGTGCTAGAGACCCGGGACAGGTGGGCAACGAGCAGTACTTC.

The chain carries TRBV12-3 or TRBV12-4 and TRBJ1-1; the D is unclear. The CDR3 has 14 amino acids. V was cut by 5 bases and J by 14 bases, with 24 bases left in between. For the CDR3, the DNA is TGTGCCAGCAGTCCTCACGGGTTGAACACTGGAGCCTTCTTT. Its protein is CASSPHGLNTGAFF.

This clonotype was seen repeatedly, ten times or more. The junction and the germline gene differ at one end; a read error may be behind it. This chain's CDR3 is CASSHSTLRAGAGELFF. The CDR3 DNA reads as TGTGCCAGCAGTCACTCGACGCTTAGGGCAGGGGCCGGGGAGCTGTTTTTT. The V and J genes are TRBV6-5 and TRBJ2-2; perhaps TRBD1 as D (6 bases). CDR3 length: 17 residues. Germline assignment: CDR1 MNHEY and CDR2 SVGAGI.

This clonotype was observed a single time. V gene TRBV15 combines with J gene TRBJ2-7; the D is unclear. The germline gives CDR1 LNHNV, CDR2 YYDKDF (reference sequence). With 2 bases removed from V and 5 bases from J, the gap between germline ends came to 10 bases. CDR3 size: 13 residues. CDR3 residues: CATSRQAPDEQYF. CDR3 DNA: TGTGCCACCAGCAGACAGGCTCCTGACGAGCAGTACTTC.

This clonotype was counted only a few times. V and J are TRBV10-1 and TRBJ2-7; TRBD2 aligns across 7 bases. The CDR3 sequence is 13 residues long. Germline V gene lookup returns CDR1 WNHNN and CDR2 SYGVQD (reference sequence). The ends lost 8 bases at V and 0 bases at J; junction bases unmatched: 4. The CDR3 is CASSSGDSYEQYF. In DNA form, the CDR3 reads TGCGCCAGCTCGAGCGGGGACTCCTACGAGCAGTACTTC.

The chain couples TRBV6-1 to TRBJ2-7; no clear D. From germline, CDR1 is MNHNS and CDR2 SASEGT. This CDR3 has 15 amino acids. V was shortened by 3 bases and J by 2 bases, with 14 bases between the two germline ends. The CDR3 region is CASSEPTRQTYEQYF. CDR3 nucleotide sequence: TGTGCCAGCAGTGAGCCCACCAGGCAGACCTACGAGCAGTACTTC.

The chain links TRBV7-8 to TRBJ2-6; no reliable D call. Trimming stripped 4 bases from V and 0 bases from J, with 7 bases between. CDR3 length: 15 residues. Germline CDR1 reads SGHVS; CDR2 reads FQNEAQ. The CDR3 is CASSSLTSGANVLTF. For the CDR3, the DNA is TGTGCCAGCAGCTCGCTGACCTCTGGGGCCAACGTCCTGACTTTC.

Comment on this clonotype: An end of the junction does not agree with germline; a read error may underlie this. The chain is built from TRBV29-1 and TRBJ1-2, with no clear D. The CDR3 consists of 13 residues. The germline CDR1 and CDR2 sequences are SQVTM and ANQGSEA. CDR3 amino acids: CSVEAQVNYVYTF. CDR3 bases: TGCAGCGTTGAAGCCCAGGTTAACTATGTCTACACCTTC.

The CDR3 nucleotides are TGTGCCAGCAGTCCCCTTTTTAGCAATCAGCCCCAGCATTTT. Its translation is CASSPLFSNQPQHF. The chain has TRBV27 and TRBJ1-5; no firm D call. CDR3 length: 14 residues. Germline V gene sequence: CDR1 MNHEY, CDR2 SMNVEV (reference sequence). Trimming stripped 5 bases from V and 0 bases from J, with 8 bases between.

The rearrangement joins TRBV9 to TRBJ1-2, with D hard to call. The V end lost 7 bases, the J end lost 0 bases, and 16 bases lay between the germline ends. The CDR3 runs 15 residues. Germline-derived CDR1 and CDR2 are SGDLS and YYNGEE. DNA for the CDR3: TGTGCCAGCGGAGAAGTCCAGGCAGCTAACTATGGCTACACCTTC. Protein: CASGEVQAANYGYTF. Supplemented by reference TRBV9 and TRBJ1-2, the full variable domain reads DSGVTQTPKHLITATGQRVTLRCSPRSGDLSVYWYQQSLDQGLQFLIQYYNGEERAKGNILERFSAQQFPDLHSELNLSSLELGDSALYFCASGEVQAANYGYTFGSGTRLTVV.

V usage is TRBV2 and J usage is TRBJ1-5; D is uncertain. Between the trimmed V and J ends, which lost 7 bases and 7 bases, there was a span of 14 bases. This CDR3 spans 13 amino acids. CDR1 is SNHLY and CDR2 is FYNNEI in the germline V gene. The CDR3 loop is CASKDPWEQPQHF. The DNA for the CDR3 is TGTGCCAGCAAGGACCCCTGGGAACAGCCCCAGCATTTT.

This clonotype was counted a few times. V gene TRBV7-9 combines with J gene TRBJ2-7; D assignment may be TRBD1 or TRBD2 (5 bases each). Germline loops: CDR1 SEHNR, CDR2 FQNEAQ (reference sequence). This CDR3 comprises 14 residues. Trimming stripped 3 bases from V and 2 bases from J, with 11 bases between. CDR3 coding DNA: TGTGCCAGCAGCTTTGGTCTGGGGGCCTACGAGCAGTACTTC. It encodes CASSFGLGAYEQYF.

The V and J genes are TRBV6-1 and TRBJ1-3; D gene unclear. V was pared by 10 bases and J by 0 bases, with 13 bases between. Germline V gives CDR1 MNHNS, CDR2 SASEGT. The CDR3 length is 14 residues. In DNA form, the CDR3 reads TGTGCCACCCAGCTGACATACTCTGGAAACACCATATATTTT. Protein sequence: CATQLTYSGNTIYF.

Of note for this clonotype: The junction departs from germline at one end; a sequencing error may be responsible. This chain links TRBV10-3 with TRBJ1-2, with 7 nucleotides matching TRBD1. The CDR3 consists of 16 residues. Germline V gene sequence: CDR1 ENHRY, CDR2 SYGVKD. CDR3 in amino acids: CASSLQSPRGGYGYTF. CDR3 sequence (DNA): TGTGCCAGCAGTCTTCAGTCGCCCAGGGGGGGCTATGGCTACACCTTC.

Written as DNA, the CDR3 is TGTGCCACCAGCAGAGGAGGGGCGGGGAATTCACCCCTCCACTTT. It encodes CATSRGGAGNSPLHF. J is TRBJ1-6 and V is TRBV15, with D maybe TRBD1 (5 bases). There are 15 residues in the CDR3. Germline V gene data show CDR1 as LNHNV and CDR2 as YYDKDF (reference sequence). Trimming removed 1 base at V and 7 bases at J, with 11 bases between.

The V and J genes are TRBV4-3 and TRBJ1-1; the D gene is possibly TRBD1 (6 bases). The CDR3 has 18 residues. CDR1 and CDR2 from the germline V gene are LGHNA and YSLEER. The V and J ends lost 0 bases and 1 base respectively, with 18 bases between them. CDR3: CASSQDDNRAVGNTEAFF. The CDR3 bases are TGCGCCAGCAGCCAAGACGATAACAGGGCGGTTGGGAACACTGAAGCTTTCTTT.

V is TRBV15 and J is TRBJ1-1; D unresolved. V lost 0 bases, J lost 2 bases, and 10 bases lay in between. The CDR3 runs to 15 residues. From germline, CDR1 is LNHNV and CDR2 YYDKDF (reference sequence). As DNA, the CDR3 is TGTGCCACCAGCAGAGAAAAAAGGCTTAACACTGAAGCTTTCTTT. It specifies CATSREKRLNTEAFF.

The chain employs TRBV10-3 and TRBJ2-5, with 11 bases matching TRBD2. The V and J ends lost 10 bases and 5 bases, in that order; junction bases with no gene match: 15. CDR3 length equals 16 residues. CDR1 ENHRY and CDR2 SYGVKD come from the germline V gene. The CDR3 DNA reads as TGTGCCAGCCGCGGTAGCGGGGGGGAGGTTGATGAGACCCAGTACTTC. It specifies CASRGSGGEVDETQYF.

This clonotype has a count of ten or more. The chain employs TRBV12-3 or TRBV12-4 and TRBJ2-1; D not resolved. This CDR3 contains 16 residues. V lost 6 bases and J 0 bases, leaving 15 bases between the germline ends. This CDR3 is CASRPLNGISYNEQFF. The CDR3 nucleotides read TGTGCCAGCAGACCACTCAATGGGATCTCCTACAATGAGCAGTTCTTC.